In its sample, the clone carrying this TCR beta chain was seen a few times. Its antigen remains unidentified. The data were taken from a study of T cells in Graves' hyperthyroidism and ophthalmopathy. Amplified TCR beta CDR3 regions came from RNA transcripts. HTBI primers drove first-round RT-PCR of the TCR CDR3. TCRdb redid the calling of the multiplex PCR reads with MiXCR, one entry per CDR3 protein. Of around 600,000 distinct CDR3 sequences in the sample, around a sixth were seen once. J gave up 7 bases and V 2 bases, and 13 bases lay outside the gene matches. The CDR3 contains 17 residues. CDR1 is SGHDN and CDR2 is FVKESK in the germline V gene. Whole-study results and caveats: Ophthalmopathy was model-predicted a median approximately 6.4 months pre-onset. Most clonotypes expanded in the thyroid (above 0.001) were also present in blood.

The study enrolled patients aged 18 to 65 with newly diagnosed hyperthyroidism of under 2 months' duration. The V call is TRBV14, the J call TRBJ2-5, with 10 bases aligning to TRBD2. This receptor was taken from a woman aged 25 to 39 with Graves' hyperthyroidism. The sample was blood. In DNA form, the CDR3 reads TGTGCCAGCAGCCAATGGACTAGCGGAGGGAGTACGGGGACCCAGTACTTC. Translation: CASSQWTSGGSTGTQYF.